The 9 T cell receptor beta chains below all came from one sample that was sequenced in a study of blood T cell repertoires in COVID-19. Sequencing used immunoSEQ multiplex PCR; TCRdb keeps in-frame clones, though not all of them. The repertoire holds approximately 94,000 clones, with approximately 90% as singletons. The sample consisted of peripheral blood. Source of these receptors: a woman between 45 and 60 years old in a cohort sampled during active COVID-19.

The J gene is TRBJ2-3, the V gene TRBV4-2; D is unresolved. CDR3 length: 15 amino acids. V was shortened by 0 bases and J by 2 bases, with 9 bases between the two germline ends. CDR1 is LGHNA and CDR2 is YNFKEQ in the germline V gene. CDR3 nucleotide sequence: TGTGCCAGCAGCCAAGATGTAGCCTTCACAGATACGCAGTATTTT. Translated, it gives CASSQDVAFTDTQYF.

V is TRBV11-3 and J is TRBJ1-4; possibly TRBD1 for D (6 bases). Germline CDR1 and CDR2: SGHNT and YENEEA. This CDR3 region has 15 residues. V was shortened by 5 bases and J by 5 bases, with 15 bases between the two germline ends. Here the CDR3 DNA reads TGTGCCAGCAGCCGCGCGGGGGGCGGGAATGAAAAACTGTTTTTT. Translating gives CASSRAGGGNEKLFF.

The rearrangement uses TRBV3-1 (or the pseudogene TRBV3-2) and TRBJ1-3; D is unresolved. V dropped 4 bases and J dropped 0 bases, with 13 bases sitting between them. Germline loops: CDR1 LGHDT, CDR2 YNNKEL (reference sequence). This CDR3 contains 16 residues. CDR3 loop: CASSRLLEGSGNTIYF. The CDR3 coding sequence is TGTGCCAGCAGCCGCCTCCTGGAGGGCTCTGGAAACACCATATATTTT.

The chain is built from TRBV9 and TRBJ1-2; the D gene is possibly TRBD1 (5 bases). This CDR3 is built from 15 residues. Germline CDR1 and CDR2: SGDLS and YYNGEE. Deletions cut 0 bases from V and 0 bases from J, with 9 bases between. The CDR3 is CASSVGGGANYGYTF. Here the CDR3 DNA reads TGTGCCAGCAGCGTAGGGGGAGGGGCTAACTATGGCTACACCTTC. The full variable domain, its missing parts supplied by reference TRBV9 and TRBJ1-2, is DSGVTQTPKHLITATGQRVTLRCSPRSGDLSVYWYQQSLDQGLQFLIQYYNGEERAKGNILERFSAQQFPDLHSELNLSSLELGDSALYFCASSVGGGANYGYTFGSGTRLTVV.

The V gene is TRBV18, the J gene TRBJ2-7; TRBD1 matches 10 bases. Germline-derived CDR1 and CDR2 are KGHSH and LQKENI. The V and J ends lost 2 bases and 2 bases, in that order; junction bases with no gene match: 6. The CDR3 runs to 16 residues. The CDR3 region has the DNA TGTGCCAGCTCACCAAGGGCCGGGACAGGGGCCTACGAGCAGTACTTC. Translation gives CASSPRAGTGAYEQYF.

The chain carries TRBV27 and TRBJ2-3; D not certain. Germline V gene sequence: CDR1 MNHEY, CDR2 SMNVEV (reference sequence). This CDR3 has 14 amino acids. V shed 5 bases and J shed 1 base, with 10 bases lying between them. Here the CDR3 DNA reads TGTGCCAGCAGTCCACTTCCTGGCACAGATACGCAGTATTTT. Translated: CASSPLPGTDTQYF.

This clone was counted once. The gene calls are TRBV6-5 and TRBJ2-7; 8 positions match TRBD2. This CDR3 is 14 amino acids long. Germline V gene data show CDR1 as MNHEY and CDR2 as SVGAGI. With V trimmed by 7 bases and J by 1 base, 6 bases remained unmatched. CDR3 protein: CASTLPGGSYEQYF. The CDR3 DNA reads TGTGCCAGCACTCTACCGGGGGGGTCCTACGAGCAGTACTTC.

This clone was counted a single time. The V and J genes are TRBV6-5 and TRBJ1-5; D may be TRBD1 (5 bases). V lost 9 bases to trimming and J lost 6 bases, with 18 bases between them. Germline V CDR1 and CDR2: MNHEY, SVGAGI. The CDR3 consists of 14 residues. The CDR3 DNA is TGTGCCAGTATTGGAGAACCCAGGGTTCAGCCCCAGCATTTT. Its protein is CASIGEPRVQPQHF.

This clone has just a few counts. The rearrangement joins TRBV6-5 to TRBJ2-7; 10 bases map to TRBD1. The CDR3 spans 16 residues. Per germline, CDR1 MNHEY and CDR2 SVGAGI. With V trimmed by 0 bases and J by 3 bases, 5 bases remained unmatched. In nucleotides, the CDR3 is TGTGCCAGCAGTTACTCCAGGACAGGGGGAGGCTACGAGCAGTACTTC. It specifies CASSYSRTGGGYEQYF.